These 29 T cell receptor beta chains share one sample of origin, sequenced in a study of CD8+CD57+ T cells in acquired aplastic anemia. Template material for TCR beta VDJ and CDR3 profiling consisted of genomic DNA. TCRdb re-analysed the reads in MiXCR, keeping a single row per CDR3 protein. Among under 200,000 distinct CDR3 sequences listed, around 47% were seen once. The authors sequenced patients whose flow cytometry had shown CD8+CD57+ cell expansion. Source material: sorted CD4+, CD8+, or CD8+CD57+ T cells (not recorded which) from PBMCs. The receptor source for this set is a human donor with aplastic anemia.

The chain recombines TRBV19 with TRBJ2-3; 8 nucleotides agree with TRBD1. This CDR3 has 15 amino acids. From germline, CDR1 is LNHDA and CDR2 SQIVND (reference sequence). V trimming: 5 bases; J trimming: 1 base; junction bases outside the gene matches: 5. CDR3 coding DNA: TGTGCCAGTAGTGACAGGGGAGGAGGCACAGATACGCAGTATTTT. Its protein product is CASSDRGGGTDTQYF.

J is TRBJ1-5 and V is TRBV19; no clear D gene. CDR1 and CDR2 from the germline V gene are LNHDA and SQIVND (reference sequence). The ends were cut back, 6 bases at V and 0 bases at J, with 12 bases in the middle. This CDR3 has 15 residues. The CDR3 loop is CASRVRRASNQPQHF. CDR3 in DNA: TGTGCCAGTAGGGTTCGTAGAGCTAGCAATCAGCCCCAGCATTTT.

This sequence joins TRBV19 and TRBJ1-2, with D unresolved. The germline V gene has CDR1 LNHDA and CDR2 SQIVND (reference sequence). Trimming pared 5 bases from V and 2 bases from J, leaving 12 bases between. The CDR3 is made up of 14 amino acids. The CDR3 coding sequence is TGTGCCAGTAGTGCCTTGGGCCGGAACTATGGCTACACCTTC. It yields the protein CASSALGRNYGYTF.

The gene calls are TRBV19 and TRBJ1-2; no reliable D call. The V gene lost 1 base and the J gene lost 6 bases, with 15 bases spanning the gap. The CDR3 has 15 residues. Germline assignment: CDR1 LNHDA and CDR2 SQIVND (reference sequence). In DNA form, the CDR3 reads TGTGCCAGTAGTATAGGGCGGCGGGGAGGTAATGGCTACACCTTC. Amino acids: CASSIGRRGGNGYTF.

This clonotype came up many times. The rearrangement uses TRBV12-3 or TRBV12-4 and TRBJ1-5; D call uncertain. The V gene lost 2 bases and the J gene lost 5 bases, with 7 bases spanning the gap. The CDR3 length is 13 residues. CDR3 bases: TGTGCCAGCAGTTTAAGGGTAGATCAGCCCCAGCATTTT. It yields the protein CASSLRVDQPQHF.

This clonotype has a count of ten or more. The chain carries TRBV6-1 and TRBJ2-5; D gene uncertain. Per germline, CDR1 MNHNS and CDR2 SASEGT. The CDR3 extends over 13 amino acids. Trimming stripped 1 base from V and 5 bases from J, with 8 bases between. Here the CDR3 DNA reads TGTGCCAGCAGTGAAGGGCCAGCGGAGACCCAGTACTTC. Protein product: CASSEGPAETQYF.

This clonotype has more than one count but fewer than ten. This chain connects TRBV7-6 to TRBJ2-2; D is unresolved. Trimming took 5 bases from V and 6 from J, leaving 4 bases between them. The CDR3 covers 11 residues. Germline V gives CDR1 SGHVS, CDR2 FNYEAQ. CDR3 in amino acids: CASSPAGELFF. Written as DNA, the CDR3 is TGTGCCAGCAGCCCTGCCGGGGAGCTGTTTTTT. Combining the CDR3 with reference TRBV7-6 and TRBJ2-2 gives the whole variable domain GAGVSQSPRYKVTKRGQDVALRCDPISGHVSLYWYRQALGQGPEFLTYFNYEAQQDKSGLPNDRFSAERPEGSISTLTIQRTEQRDSAMYRCASSPAGELFFGEGSRLTVL.

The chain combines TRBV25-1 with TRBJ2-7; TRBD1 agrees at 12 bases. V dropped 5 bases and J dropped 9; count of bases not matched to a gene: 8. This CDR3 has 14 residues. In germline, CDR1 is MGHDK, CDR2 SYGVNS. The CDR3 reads CASSTGQGAGGQYF. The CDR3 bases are TGTGCCAGCAGTACGGGACAGGGGGCCGGAGGGCAGTACTTC.

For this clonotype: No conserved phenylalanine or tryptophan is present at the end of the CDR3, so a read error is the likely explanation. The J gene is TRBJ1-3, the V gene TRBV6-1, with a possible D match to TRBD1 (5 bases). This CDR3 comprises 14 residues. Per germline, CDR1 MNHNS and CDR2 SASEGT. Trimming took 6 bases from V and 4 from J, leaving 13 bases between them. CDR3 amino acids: CASSPAGNGNTIYS. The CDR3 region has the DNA TGTGCCAGCAGCCCCGCAGGGAACGGAAACACCATATATTCT.

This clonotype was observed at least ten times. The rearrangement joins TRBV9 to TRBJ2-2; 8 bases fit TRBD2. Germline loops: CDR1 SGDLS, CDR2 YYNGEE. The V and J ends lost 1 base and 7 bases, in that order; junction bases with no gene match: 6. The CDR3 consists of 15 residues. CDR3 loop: CASSVLGGGGGELFF. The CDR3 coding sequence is TGTGCCAGCAGCGTACTCGGGGGGGGAGGCGGGGAGCTGTTTTTT.

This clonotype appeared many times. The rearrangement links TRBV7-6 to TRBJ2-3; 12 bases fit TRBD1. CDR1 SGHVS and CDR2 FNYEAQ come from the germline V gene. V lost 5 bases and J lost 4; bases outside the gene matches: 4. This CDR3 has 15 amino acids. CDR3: CASSPGQGASDTQYF. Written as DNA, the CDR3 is TGTGCCAGCAGCCCGGGACAGGGGGCCTCAGATACGCAGTATTTT.

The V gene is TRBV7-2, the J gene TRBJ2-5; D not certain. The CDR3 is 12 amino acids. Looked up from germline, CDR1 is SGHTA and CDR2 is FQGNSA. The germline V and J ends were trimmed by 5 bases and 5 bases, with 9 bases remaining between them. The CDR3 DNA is TGTGCCAGCAGCCTCTGGTGGGAGACCCAGTACTTC. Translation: CASSLWWETQYF.

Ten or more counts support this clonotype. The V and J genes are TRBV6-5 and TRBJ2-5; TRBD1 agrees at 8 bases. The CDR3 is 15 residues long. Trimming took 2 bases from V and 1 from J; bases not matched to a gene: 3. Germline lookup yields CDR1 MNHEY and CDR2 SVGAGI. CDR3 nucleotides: TGTGCCAGCAGTTACAGGACAGGGCGCCAAGAGACCCAGTACTTC. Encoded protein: CASSYRTGRQETQYF.

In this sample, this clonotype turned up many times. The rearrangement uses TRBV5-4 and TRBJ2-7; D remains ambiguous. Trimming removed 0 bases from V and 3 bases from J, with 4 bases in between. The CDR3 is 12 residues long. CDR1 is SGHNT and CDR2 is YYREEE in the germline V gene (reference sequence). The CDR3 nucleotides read TGTGCCAGCAGCTTGGTGGGCTACGAGCAGTACTTC. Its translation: CASSLVGYEQYF.

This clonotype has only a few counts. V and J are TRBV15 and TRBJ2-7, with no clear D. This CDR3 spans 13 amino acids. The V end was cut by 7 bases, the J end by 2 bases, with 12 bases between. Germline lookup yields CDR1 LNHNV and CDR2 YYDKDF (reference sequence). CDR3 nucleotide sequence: TGTGCCACCAAGTCCGCTGGGGCCTACGAGCAGTACTTC. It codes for CATKSAGAYEQYF.

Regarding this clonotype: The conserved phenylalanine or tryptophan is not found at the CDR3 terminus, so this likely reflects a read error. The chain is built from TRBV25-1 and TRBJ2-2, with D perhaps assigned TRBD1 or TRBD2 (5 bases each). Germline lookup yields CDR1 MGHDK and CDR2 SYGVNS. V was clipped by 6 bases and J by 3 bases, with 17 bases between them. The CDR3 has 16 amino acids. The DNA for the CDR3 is TGTGCCAGCAGCTTAGAAGGGACGGTCGACACCGGGGAGCTGTTTTCC. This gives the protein CASSLEGTVDTGELFS.

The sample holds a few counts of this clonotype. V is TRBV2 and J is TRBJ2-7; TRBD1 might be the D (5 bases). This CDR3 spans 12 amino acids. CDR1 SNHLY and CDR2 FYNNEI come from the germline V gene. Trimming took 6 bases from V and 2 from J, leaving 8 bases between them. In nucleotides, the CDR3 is TGTGCCAGCAGACTGGGGCCCTACGAGCAGTACTTC. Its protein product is CASRLGPYEQYF.

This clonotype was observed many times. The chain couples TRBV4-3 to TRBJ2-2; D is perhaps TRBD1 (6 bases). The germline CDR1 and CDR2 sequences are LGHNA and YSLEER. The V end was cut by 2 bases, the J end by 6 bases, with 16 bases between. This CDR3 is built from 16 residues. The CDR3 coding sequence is TGCGCCAGCAGCCAACCCGGGACACTTACCTCCGGGGAGCTGTTTTTT. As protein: CASSQPGTLTSGELFF.

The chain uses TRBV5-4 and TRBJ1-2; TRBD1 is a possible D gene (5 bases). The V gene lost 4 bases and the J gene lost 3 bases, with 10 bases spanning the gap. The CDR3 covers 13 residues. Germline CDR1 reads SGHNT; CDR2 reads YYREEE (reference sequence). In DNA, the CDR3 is TGTGCCAGCAGCCGTGACAGTTACTATGGCTACACCTTC. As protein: CASSRDSYYGYTF.

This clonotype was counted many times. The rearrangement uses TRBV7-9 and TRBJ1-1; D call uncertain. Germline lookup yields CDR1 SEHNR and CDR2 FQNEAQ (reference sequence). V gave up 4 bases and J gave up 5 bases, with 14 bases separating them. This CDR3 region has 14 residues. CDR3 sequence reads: CASSSKSGRTEAFF. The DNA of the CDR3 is TGTGCCAGCAGCTCTAAGTCGGGGAGGACTGAAGCTTTCTTT.

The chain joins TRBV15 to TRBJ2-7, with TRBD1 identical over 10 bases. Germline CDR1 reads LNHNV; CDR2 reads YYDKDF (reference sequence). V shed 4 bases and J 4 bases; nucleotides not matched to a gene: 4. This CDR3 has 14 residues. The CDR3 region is CATSNGQGEYEQYF. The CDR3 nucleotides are TGTGCCACCAGCAACGGACAGGGGGAATACGAGCAGTACTTC.

CDR3 nucleotides: TGTGCCACCAGCAGAGAAAAACGGGCAGGGGGGAGTGAAGCTTTCTTT. It is translated as CATSREKRAGGSEAFF. This chain uses TRBV15 with TRBJ1-1; TRBD1 aligns across 7 bases. J lost 7 bases, V lost 0 bases, and 11 bases had no gene match. The germline CDR1 and CDR2 sequences are LNHNV and YYDKDF (reference sequence). This CDR3 region has 16 residues.

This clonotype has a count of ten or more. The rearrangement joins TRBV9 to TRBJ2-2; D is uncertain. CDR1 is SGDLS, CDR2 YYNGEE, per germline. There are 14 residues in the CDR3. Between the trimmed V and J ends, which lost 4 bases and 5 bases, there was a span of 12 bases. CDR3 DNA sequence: TGTGCCAGCAGCCCACTCCAGGAGACCGGGGAGCTGTTTTTT. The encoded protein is CASSPLQETGELFF.

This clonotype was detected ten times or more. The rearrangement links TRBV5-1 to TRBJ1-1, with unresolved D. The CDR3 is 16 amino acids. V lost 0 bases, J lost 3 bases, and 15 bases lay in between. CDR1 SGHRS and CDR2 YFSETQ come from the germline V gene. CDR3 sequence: CASSLGTSRVDTEAFF. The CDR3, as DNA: TGCGCCAGCAGCTTGGGGACCTCCCGGGTAGACACTGAAGCTTTCTTT.

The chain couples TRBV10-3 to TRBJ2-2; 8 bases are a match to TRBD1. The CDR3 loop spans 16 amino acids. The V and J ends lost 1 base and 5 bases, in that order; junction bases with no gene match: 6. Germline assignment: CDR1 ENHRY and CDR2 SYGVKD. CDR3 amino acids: CAISELGQGVTGELFF. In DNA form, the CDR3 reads TGTGCCATCAGTGAGTTAGGACAGGGCGTTACCGGGGAGCTGTTTTTT.

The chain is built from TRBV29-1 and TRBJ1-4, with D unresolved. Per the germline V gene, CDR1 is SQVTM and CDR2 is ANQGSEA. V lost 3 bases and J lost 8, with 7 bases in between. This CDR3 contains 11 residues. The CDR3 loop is CSVDSGEKLFF. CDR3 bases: TGCAGCGTTGACTCGGGAGAAAAACTGTTTTTT.

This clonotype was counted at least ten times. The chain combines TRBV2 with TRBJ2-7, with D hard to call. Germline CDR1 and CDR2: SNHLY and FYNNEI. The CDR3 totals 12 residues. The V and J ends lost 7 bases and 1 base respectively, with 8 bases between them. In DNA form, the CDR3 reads TGTGCCAGCAAATCTGGATCCTACGAGCAGTACTTC. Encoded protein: CASKSGSYEQYF.

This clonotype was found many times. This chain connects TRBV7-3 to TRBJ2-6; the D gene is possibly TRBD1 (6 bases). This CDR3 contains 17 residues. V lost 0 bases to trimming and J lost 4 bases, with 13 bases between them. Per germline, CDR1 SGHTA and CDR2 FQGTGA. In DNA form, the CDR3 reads TGTGCCAGCAGCTTAACCCCGACAGGTACCGGGGCCAACGTCCTGACTTTC. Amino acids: CASSLTPTGTGANVLTF.

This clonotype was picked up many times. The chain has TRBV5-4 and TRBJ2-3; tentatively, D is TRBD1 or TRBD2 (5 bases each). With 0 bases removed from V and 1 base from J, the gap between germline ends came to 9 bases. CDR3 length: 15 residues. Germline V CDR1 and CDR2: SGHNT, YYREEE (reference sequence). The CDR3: CASSLGGARTDTQYF. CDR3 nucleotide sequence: TGTGCCAGCAGCTTGGGAGGGGCCCGCACAGATACGCAGTATTTT.